This TCR beta chain was identified in a study of blood T cell repertoires in COVID-19. Method: immunoSEQ multiplex PCR; TCRdb's copy keeps in-frame clones and lacks some. The table lists approximately 250,000 clones, about 80% of them singletons. J lost 7 bases, V lost 5 bases, and 10 bases had no gene match. The V gene's germline CDR1 is SNHLY and CDR2 FYNNEI. The CDR3 loop spans 15 amino acids. Specimen: PBMCs or T cells enriched from blood (not recorded which). This clonotype was obtained from a man aged 35-49 years who had recovered from COVID-19. The chain links TRBV2 to TRBJ2-1; 8 positions match TRBD2. The CDR3 sequence: CASSKEAGEGNEQFF. The CDR3 nucleotides are TGTGCCAGCAGTAAAGAAGCGGGAGAGGGGAATGAGCAGTTCTTC.